The sequence of this T cell receptor beta chain was determined in a study of T cell responses to AZD1222 COVID-19 vaccine. Study-wide findings and caveats: Spike was spanned by vaccine-associated CD4 TCRs, with dominance at 160-218 and 743-854.

With respect to this clone: Antigen: not known.

The CDR3 sequence is 15 residues long. V lost 7 bases and J lost 4; bases outside the gene matches: 12. Germline CDR1 is SNHLY and CDR2 is FYNNEI. The table came from immunoSEQ multiplex PCR; TCRdb's copy has only in-frame clones and leaves some out. The sample lists fewer than 55,000 clones, 65% to 80% occurring once. The J gene is TRBJ1-1, the V gene TRBV2, with TRBD1 matching 7 bases. The TCR comes from an adult in good health. The specimen comprised peripheral blood, sampled on day 0 of MenACWY control vaccination. The CDR3 DNA reads as TGTGCCAGCACCGACAGGGCCCCTATGGGCACTGAAGCTTTCTTT. Protein product: CASTDRAPMGTEAFF. Combining the CDR3 with reference TRBV2 and TRBJ1-1 gives the whole variable domain EPEVTQTPSHQVTQMGQEVILRCVPISNHLYFYWYRQILGQKVEFLVSFYNNEISEKSEIFDDQFSVERPDGSNFTLKIRSTKLEDSAMYFCASTDRAPMGTEAFFGQGTRLTVV.